This TCR beta chain came from a study of CD4+ T cells in melanoma. Per the germline V gene, CDR1 is LGHNT and CDR2 is FRNRAP. V lost 7 bases and J lost 5, with 14 bases in between. CDR3 size: 14 residues. Only in-frame clones appear in the TCRdb table, and some are missing; sequencing was by immunoSEQ multiplex PCR. The sample lists about 11,000 clones, approximately 68% occurring once. The study, taken as a whole, reports: CD8+ T cell, macrophage and B cell function reportedly correlated with neoantigen-specific CD4+ T cells. Diverse differentiation states were reported for melanoma neoantigen-specific CD4+ T cells.

On this clone: Its antigen is not identified.

Sequencing used cells from a culture (not recorded whether cultured in vitro). The TCR originated in a human donor with melanoma. The V and J genes are TRBV12-5 and TRBJ2-2; D possibly matches TRBD1 or TRBD2 (5 bases each). This CDR3 reads CASALVWGTGELFF. The DNA for the CDR3 is TGTGCTAGTGCCCTAGTATGGGGGACCGGGGAGCTGTTTTTT.